This T cell receptor (beta chain) was identified in a study of T cells after yellow fever vaccination. TCRdb called the 5' RACE reads again in MiXCR, with one record for every CDR3 protein. The data hold fewer than 350,000 distinct CDR3 sequences, with around 3.9% observed a single time. Germline CDR1 SGHRS, CDR2 YFSETQ. Trimming at V came to 4 bases and at J to 1 base, leaving 9 bases not matched to a gene. The CDR3 extends over 16 amino acids. This clonotype was recorded at least ten times. This chain links TRBV5-1 with TRBJ2-3; 7 bases fit TRBD1. The specimen was PBMCs, collected on the day of the yellow fever booster vaccination. This receptor was obtained from a man younger than 30 who received the YFV17D yellow fever vaccine. The CDR3 reads CASSRDRDFGTDTQYF. The CDR3 DNA reads TGCGCCAGCAGCCGAGACAGGGATTTTGGCACAGATACGCAGTATTTT.